This entry is about one T cell receptor beta chain. A much larger clone differs by one base, so this may be a read error. This record belongs to a study of blood T cells in healthy people across ages. Using a J-beta primer mix together with a sample-barcoded 5' primer, a second PCR was run for roughly 7 to 11 cycles. A 12-random-nucleotide template-switch adaptor tagged each cDNA molecule. Each CDR3 protein is one row after TCRdb ran MiXCR on the 5' RACE reads. The top ten clones hold 17% of a sample with 850,000 or so distinct CDR3 sequences, under 30% of them seen once. This TCR came from a woman over 75 in good health. Sequenced material: blood.

CDR3 residues: CAGSRDSFNSPLHF. CDR3 coding DNA: TGTGCCGGCAGCCGGGACAGCTTCAATTCACCCCTCCACTTT. The V and J genes are TRBV7-2 and TRBJ1-6, with TRBD1 identical over 7 bases. CDR1 and CDR2 (germline): SGHTA, FQGNSA. This CDR3 is built from 14 residues.